One sample yielded the 16 T cell receptor beta chains listed below, sequenced in a study of Graves' ophthalmopathy and Graves' hyperthyroidism (dated by TCRdb to the late 2010s). The run used an Illumina HiSeq 2000. TCR beta CDR3 regions were amplified from RNA transcripts for repertoire sequencing. The first round of RT-PCR was done with HTBI primers and the Qiagen OneStep RT-PCR kit, and was followed by a second round of multiplex PCR, then size selection and purification. The raw public data were reprocessed by TCRdb itself: fastp quality trimming at Q25, MiXCR clonotype calling, in-frame beta chains only. Rows matching on CDR3 protein sequence are summarized as one entry with the most common DNA and genes. This sample has almost 750,000 distinct CDR3 sequences in its table, and roughly 41% of those were observed once. Less than 55% of the sample lies in the top ten. The sequenced sample consisted of peripheral blood. These receptors all come from an adult man with Graves' ophthalmopathy.

To note about this clonotype: With a much larger clone just one base away, this may be a read error. The chain uses TRBV7-2 and TRBJ2-2, with D possibly TRBD2 on 6 matching bases. The CDR3 length is 15 residues. Germline V gene lookup returns CDR1 SGHTA and CDR2 FQGNSA. The CDR3 spells CASSLARRNTGGLFF. The CDR3 DNA reads TGTGCCAGCAGCTTAGCGCGCAGGAACACCGGGGGGCTGTTTTTT.

The J gene is TRBJ2-7, the V gene TRBV5-1, with 10 bases matching TRBD2. Germline CDR1 and CDR2: SGHRS and YFSETQ. The CDR3 contains 17 residues. The V and J ends lost 2 bases and 2 bases, in that order; junction bases with no gene match: 10. CDR3: CASSFYPLAGVTYEQYF. The CDR3 bases are TGCGCCAGCAGCTTCTATCCTCTAGCGGGAGTAACCTACGAGCAGTACTTC.

The chain joins TRBV24-1 to TRBJ1-1; 7 nucleotides match TRBD1. The germline V gene has CDR1 KGHDR and CDR2 SFDVKD. The ends lost 8 bases at V and 2 bases at J; junction bases unmatched: 4. The CDR3 contains 13 residues. Written as DNA, the CDR3 is TGTGCCACCAAGGACAGGCCTAACACTGAAGCTTTCTTT. It specifies CATKDRPNTEAFF.

CDR3 in amino acids: CSASPGLNYEQYF. CDR3 coding DNA: TGCAGTGCCTCACCGGGATTGAACTACGAGCAGTACTTC. J is TRBJ2-7 and V is TRBV20-1, with D possibly being TRBD2 (5 bases). Germline V CDR1 and CDR2: DFQATT, SNEGSKA (reference sequence). Trimming shortened V by 6 bases and J by 3 bases, and 15 bases separated the two germline ends. The CDR3 has 13 residues.

This chain joins TRBV15 and TRBJ2-5, with 12 bases identical to TRBD1. The CDR3 spans 14 residues. Germline V gives CDR1 LNHNV, CDR2 YYDKDF (reference sequence). J was trimmed by 2 bases and V by 11 bases; bases with no gene match: 6. The CDR3 DNA reads as TGTGCCCCATCGGGACAGGGGGCTCAAGAGACCCAGTACTTC. Protein product: CAPSGQGAQETQYF.

The rearrangement uses TRBV3-1 and TRBJ1-2; D is unclear. Deletions cut 1 base from V and 6 bases from J, with 9 bases between. The CDR3 has 13 amino acids. Per germline, CDR1 LGHDT and CDR2 YNNKEL (reference sequence). CDR3 amino acids: CASSQVASDGYTF. The CDR3 nucleotides read TGTGCCAGCAGCCAAGTTGCCTCGGATGGCTACACCTTC.

This clonotype was observed many times. This rearrangement joins TRBV10-3 to TRBJ1-1; tentatively, D is TRBD1 (6 bases). Trimming took off 10 bases at V and 0 bases at J, with 9 bases between the two ends. Per the germline V gene, CDR1 is ENHRY and CDR2 is SYGVKD. CDR3 size: 12 residues. Here the CDR3 reads CATGHLNTEAFF. The CDR3 DNA reads TGTGCCACGGGACACTTGAACACTGAAGCTTTCTTT.

This clonotype has a handful of counts. This chain uses TRBV2 with TRBJ1-2; 9 positions agree with TRBD1. Germline V CDR1 and CDR2: SNHLY, FYNNEI. The CDR3 runs 15 residues. V lost 8 bases to trimming and J lost 1 base; unmatched junction nucleotides: 8. This CDR3 is CASGTGGRDNYGYTF. The CDR3 nucleotides are TGTGCCAGCGGTACAGGGGGCAGGGATAACTATGGCTACACCTTC.

This chain links TRBV4-3 with TRBJ2-7; D is uncertain. CDR1 and CDR2 from the germline V gene are LGHNA and YSLEER. V lost 1 base and J lost 3, with 19 bases in between. There are 17 residues in the CDR3. The CDR3 DNA follows: TGCGCCAGCAGCCAAGTCGGAAACACGCTAAGTCACTACGAGCAGTACTTC. Translated: CASSQVGNTLSHYEQYF.

Note on this clonotype: This CDR3 fails to terminate in the conserved phenylalanine or tryptophan, so it likely reflects a read error. CDR3 loop: CASSPGAGADTQYV. CDR3 nucleotides: TGTGCCAGCAGCCCAGGGGCAGGGGCAGATACGCAGTATGTT. This chain joins TRBV13 and TRBJ2-3, with TRBD1 as a possible D gene (6 bases). This CDR3 spans 14 amino acids. The V gene's germline CDR1 is PRHDT and CDR2 FYEKMQ (reference sequence). Trimming left V 5 bases short and J 4 bases short, with 13 bases between.

The sample holds many counts of this clonotype. This rearrangement joins TRBV2 to TRBJ1-2; D call uncertain. The germline V and J ends were trimmed by 9 bases and 2 bases, with 19 bases remaining between them. CDR1 and CDR2 from the germline V gene are SNHLY and FYNNEI. The CDR3 consists of 15 residues. The CDR3 spells CASLKRPEPNYGYTF. CDR3 DNA: TGTGCCAGTCTCAAGCGGCCTGAGCCAAACTATGGCTACACCTTC.

This clonotype has only a few counts. The chain recombines TRBV29-1 with TRBJ1-1; a weak D match, TRBD1 (6 bases). The CDR3 sequence is 11 residues long. In germline, CDR1 is SQVTM, CDR2 ANQGSEA. The V end lost 8 bases, the J end lost 3 bases, and 10 bases lay between the germline ends. Here the CDR3 reads CSLGHDTEAFF. The CDR3 coding sequence is TGCAGCTTGGGACACGACACTGAAGCTTTCTTT.

Note on this clonotype: A read error may explain this, as a much larger clone is one base away. This rearrangement joins TRBV14 to TRBJ1-2; 9 bases match TRBD1. With 3 bases clipped from V and 4 bases from J, the junction kept 3 bases outside the gene matches. Germline-derived CDR1 and CDR2 are SGHDN and FVKESK. CDR3 length equals 14 residues. The CDR3 region is CASSQGQGLYGYTF. DNA of the CDR3: TGTGCCAGCAGCCAGGGACAGGGACTCTATGGCTACACCTTC.

The gene calls are TRBV25-1 and TRBJ1-1, with no clear D. The germline V gene encodes CDR1 MGHDK and CDR2 SYGVNS. CDR3 length equals 14 residues. Trimming took 3 bases from V and 6 from J, leaving 14 bases between them. CDR3 in amino acids: CASSEWKGEAEAFF. CDR3 DNA: TGTGCCAGCAGTGAGTGGAAGGGTGAGGCTGAAGCTTTCTTT.

The chain has TRBV15 and TRBJ1-2, with D tentatively TRBD1 (6 bases). CDR3 size: 14 residues. Germline CDR1 reads LNHNV; CDR2 reads YYDKDF (reference sequence). With 1 base removed from V and 4 bases from J, the gap between germline ends came to 10 bases. The CDR3 is CATSRVWTAYGYTF. CDR3 in DNA: TGTGCCACCAGCAGAGTATGGACAGCCTATGGCTACACCTTC.

This clonotype was seen repeatedly, ten times or more. The rearrangement links TRBV2 to TRBJ2-5; perhaps TRBD1 as D (5 bases). Per the germline V gene, CDR1 is SNHLY and CDR2 is FYNNEI. Trimming shortened V by 6 bases and J by 10 bases, and 12 bases separated the two germline ends. The CDR3 extends over 11 amino acids. Here the CDR3 reads CASRETADQYF. The CDR3, as DNA: TGTGCCAGCAGGGAGACAGCTGACCAGTACTTC.